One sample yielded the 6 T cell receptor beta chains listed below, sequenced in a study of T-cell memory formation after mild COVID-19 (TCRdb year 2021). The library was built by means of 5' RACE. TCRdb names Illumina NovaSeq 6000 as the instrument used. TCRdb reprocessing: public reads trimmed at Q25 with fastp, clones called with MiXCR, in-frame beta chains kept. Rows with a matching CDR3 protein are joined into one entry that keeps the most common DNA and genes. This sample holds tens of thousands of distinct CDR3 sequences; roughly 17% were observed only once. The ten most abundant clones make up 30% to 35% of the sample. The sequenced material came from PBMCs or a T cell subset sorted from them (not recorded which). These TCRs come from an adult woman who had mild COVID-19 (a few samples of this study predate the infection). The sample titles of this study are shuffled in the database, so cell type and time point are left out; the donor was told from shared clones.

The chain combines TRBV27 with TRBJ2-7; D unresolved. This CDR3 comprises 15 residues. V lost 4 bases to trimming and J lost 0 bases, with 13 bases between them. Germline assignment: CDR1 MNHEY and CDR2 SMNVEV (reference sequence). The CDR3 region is CASSSSGGSSYEQYF. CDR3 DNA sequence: TGTGCCAGCAGTTCCTCCGGCGGTAGCTCCTACGAGCAGTACTTC.

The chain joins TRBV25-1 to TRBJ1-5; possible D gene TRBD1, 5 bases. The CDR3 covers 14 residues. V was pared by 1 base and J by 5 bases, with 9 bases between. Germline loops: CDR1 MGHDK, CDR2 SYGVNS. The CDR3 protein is CASSEWGEDQPQHF. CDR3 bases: TGTGCCAGCAGTGAATGGGGGGAGGATCAGCCCCAGCATTTT. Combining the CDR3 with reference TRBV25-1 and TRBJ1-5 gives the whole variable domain EADIYQTPRYLVIGTGKKITLECSQTMGHDKMYWYQQDPGMELHLIHYSYGVNSTEKGDLSSESTVSRIRTEHFPLTLESARPSHTSQYLCASSEWGEDQPQHFGDGTRLSIL.

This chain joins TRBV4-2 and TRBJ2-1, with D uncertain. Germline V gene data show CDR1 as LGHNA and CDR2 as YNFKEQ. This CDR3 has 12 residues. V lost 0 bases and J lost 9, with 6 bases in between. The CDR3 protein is CASSQDDIEQFF. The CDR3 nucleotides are TGTGCCAGCAGCCAAGACGACATTGAGCAGTTCTTC.

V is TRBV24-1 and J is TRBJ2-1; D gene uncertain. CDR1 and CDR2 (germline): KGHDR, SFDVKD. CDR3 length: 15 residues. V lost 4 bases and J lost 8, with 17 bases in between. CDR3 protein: CATSDPLRAVDEQFF. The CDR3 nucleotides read TGTGCCACCAGTGACCCCCTAAGGGCAGTCGATGAGCAGTTCTTC.

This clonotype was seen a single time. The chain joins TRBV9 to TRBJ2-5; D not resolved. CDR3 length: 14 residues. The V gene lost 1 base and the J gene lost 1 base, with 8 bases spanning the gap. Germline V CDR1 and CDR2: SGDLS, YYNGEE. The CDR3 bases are TGTGCCAGCAGCGTATTGGGCCTCCAAGAGACCCAGTACTTC. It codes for CASSVLGLQETQYF.

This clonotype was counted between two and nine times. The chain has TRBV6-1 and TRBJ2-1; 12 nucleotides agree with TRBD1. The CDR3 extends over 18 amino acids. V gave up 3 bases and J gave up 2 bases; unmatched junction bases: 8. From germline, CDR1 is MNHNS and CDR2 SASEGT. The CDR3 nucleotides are TGTGCCAGCAGTGATTTATCCGGGACAGGGGGCCCCTACAATGAGCAGTTCTTC. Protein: CASSDLSGTGGPYNEQFF.